The TCR beta chain described here comes from a study of OX40 agonist ivuxolimab in advanced cancers. Study information: Three partial responders included one hepatocellular carcinoma patient and two cutaneous melanoma patients.

General study points: By week 6 at 0.1 to 3.0 mg/kg, blood CD4+ and CD8+ T cells had expanded clonally.

Here immunoSEQ multiplex PCR was the method, and the copy in TCRdb shows in-frame clones only, minus some. The data show 40,000 to 60,000 clones, around 85% seen once. In regard to this clone: The antigen remains unidentified.

The V end was cut by 4 bases, the J end by 4 bases, with 15 bases between. Germline-derived CDR1 and CDR2 are SGHTA and FQGTGA. This CDR3 has 15 residues. Source: CD4+ or CD8+ T cells sorted from blood, taken in a trial of the OX40 agonist ivuxolimab. The chain has TRBV7-3 and TRBJ2-3, with D perhaps TRBD1 (6 bases). The receptor was isolated from an adult with an advanced solid tumor such as melanoma, head and neck, liver or kidney cancer. The CDR3 sequence: CASSSSGAAADTQYF. CDR3 nucleotide sequence: TGTGCCAGCAGCTCCTCAGGGGCGGCCGCAGATACGCAGTATTTT.